This entry lists 20 T cell receptor beta chains sequenced from one sample in a study of radiation and T cells in renal cell carcinoma. TCRdb's copy holds only in-frame clones and misses some; the assay was immunoSEQ multiplex PCR. Among 140,000 or so clones listed, around nine tenths were seen once. Regarding time point: baseline pretreatment blood. Treatment meaning: 15 Gy SBRT to primary tumor, nephrectomy 4 weeks later. Source: blood, taken from a patient whose treatment included radiotherapy and nephrectomy. These receptor sequences come from a woman between 50 and 59 years old with renal cell carcinoma.

The chain employs TRBV7-9 and TRBJ2-5; 8 nucleotides agree with TRBD1. The germline gives CDR1 SEHNR, CDR2 FQNEAQ (reference sequence). V trimming: 8 bases; J trimming: 5 bases; junction bases outside the gene matches: 13. The CDR3 is 15 amino acids. The CDR3 region has the DNA TGTGCCAGCTCTGGACGCAGGGGGCTCGTGGAGACCCAGTACTTC. Translated: CASSGRRGLVETQYF.

The gene calls are TRBV6-5 and TRBJ2-4; no clear D gene. The CDR3 loop spans 14 amino acids. Germline V gives CDR1 MNHEY, CDR2 SVGAGI. Trimming removed 2 bases at V and 0 bases at J, with 5 bases between. The CDR3 region is CASSYGVAKNIQYF. CDR3 nucleotide sequence: TGTGCCAGCAGTTACGGCGTAGCCAAAAACATTCAGTACTTC.

The rearrangement joins TRBV6-5 to TRBJ2-7; 7 bases agree with TRBD1. The V and J ends lost 2 bases and 5 bases, in that order; junction bases with no gene match: 6. The CDR3 runs 14 residues. The germline gives CDR1 MNHEY, CDR2 SVGAGI. The CDR3 sequence is CASSYVQGWDEQYF. Here the CDR3 DNA reads TGTGCCAGCAGTTACGTACAGGGGTGGGACGAGCAGTACTTC.

The chain combines TRBV30 with TRBJ1-5; 7 bases are a match to TRBD1. CDR3 length: 13 residues. The germline V gene has CDR1 GTSNPN and CDR2 SVGIG (reference sequence). The trim removed 3 bases at V and 7 bases at J, leaving 6 bases unmatched. The CDR3 DNA follows: TGTGCCTGGAGGACAGGGTTGGGGCAGCCCCAGCATTTT. Its translation is CAWRTGLGQPQHF.

This chain uses TRBV6-5 with TRBJ2-1; 15 nucleotides line up with TRBD2. Per the germline V gene, CDR1 is MNHEY and CDR2 is SVGAGI. V was pared by 7 bases and J by 6 bases, with 4 bases of the junction left unmatched. The CDR3 contains 15 residues. Written as DNA, the CDR3 is TGTGCCAGCAAAAGGACTAGCGGGGGGGTCAATGAGCAGTTCTTC. Translated, it gives CASKRTSGGVNEQFF.

The chain links TRBV10-2 to TRBJ1-2; no reliable D call. Trimming cost V 0 bases and J 4 bases, with 9 bases left between them. The CDR3 has 14 residues. CDR1 and CDR2 (germline): WSHSY, SAAADI. The CDR3 reads CASSESRVRYGYTF. Written as DNA, the CDR3 is TGCGCCAGCAGTGAGTCACGCGTTCGCTATGGCTACACCTTC.

This clone has a single count. This sequence joins TRBV4-1 and TRBJ1-2, with 7 bases matching TRBD1. CDR1 MGHRA and CDR2 YSYEKL come from the germline V gene. CDR3 size: 18 residues. V was pared by 0 bases and J by 0 bases, with 10 bases of the junction left unmatched. The CDR3 DNA reads TGCGCCAGCAGCCAAGAGGGGGACAGTCAAGTTTCTAACTATGGCTACACCTTC. This sequence encodes CASSQEGDSQVSNYGYTF.

This clone showed up just once. The CDR3 reads CASRRTAGATTNEKLFF. For the CDR3, the DNA is TGCGCCAGCAGACGAACAGCAGGGGCTACAACTAATGAAAAACTGTTTTTT. The chain is built from TRBV5-1 and TRBJ1-4; tentatively, D is TRBD1 (6 bases). CDR1 and CDR2 from the germline V gene are SGHRS and YFSETQ. CDR3 size: 17 residues. V was pared by 5 bases and J by 0 bases, with 17 bases between.

The chain carries TRBV6-5 and TRBJ2-7, with 12 bases aligning to TRBD2. Germline V gene lookup returns CDR1 MNHEY and CDR2 SVGAGI. The CDR3 loop spans 14 amino acids. The ends lost 8 bases at V and 7 bases at J; junction bases unmatched: 9. The CDR3 is CASSSGLAGSEQYF. The CDR3 nucleotides are TGTGCCAGCTCATCTGGACTAGCGGGGAGTGAGCAGTACTTC.

The rearrangement joins TRBV27 to TRBJ2-7; 10 nucleotides agree with TRBD2. V dropped 2 bases and J dropped 3; count of bases not matched to a gene: 10. CDR3 length: 17 amino acids. From germline, CDR1 is MNHEY and CDR2 SMNVEV (reference sequence). This CDR3 is CASSLTPPSGGDYEQYF. The CDR3 nucleotides are TGTGCCAGCAGTTTAACCCCCCCTAGCGGGGGAGACTACGAGCAGTACTTC.

This chain links TRBV6-4 with TRBJ2-1; 13 positions match TRBD2. The CDR3 has 15 residues. Germline V gene lookup returns CDR1 MRHNA and CDR2 SNTAGT. Losses at the gene ends were 6 bases for V and 5 bases for J; bases not matched to a gene: 4. CDR3 in amino acids: CASRLAGGRDNEQFF. In nucleotides, the CDR3 is TGTGCCAGCAGACTAGCGGGGGGGCGAGACAATGAGCAGTTCTTC.

The rearrangement uses TRBV7-9 and TRBJ2-7, with 7 nucleotides matching TRBD1. Germline trimming cut 4 bases from V and 0 bases from J; bases unmatched to any gene: 9. This CDR3 is 16 amino acids long. Germline CDR1 reads SEHNR; CDR2 reads FQNEAQ (reference sequence). CDR3 nucleotide sequence: TGTGCCAGCAGCTCACTTACAGGGGTTACCTCCTACGAGCAGTACTTC. This translates into CASSSLTGVTSYEQYF.

The chain joins TRBV19 to TRBJ1-1, with D uncertain. V shed 2 bases and J shed 2 bases, with 6 bases lying between them. CDR1 is LNHDA and CDR2 is SQIVND in the germline V gene (reference sequence). The CDR3 runs 13 residues. CDR3 residues: CASSITANTEAFF. The CDR3, as DNA: TGTGCCAGTAGTATAACGGCTAACACTGAAGCTTTCTTT. Drawing the rest from reference TRBV19 and TRBJ1-1, the complete variable domain is DGGITQSPKYLFRKEGQNVTLSCEQNLNHDAMYWYRQDPGQGLRLIYYSQIVNDFQKGDIAEGYSVSREKKESFPLTVTSAQKNPTAFYLCASSITANTEAFFGQGTRLTVV.

The genes are TRBV30 and TRBJ1-1, with D possibly matching TRBD1 (6 bases). Germline V gives CDR1 GTSNPN, CDR2 SVGIG (reference sequence). V dropped 7 bases and J dropped 4 bases, with 16 bases sitting between them. The length of the CDR3 is 13 residues. The CDR3 sequence: CASNRVSVTEAFF. Here the CDR3 DNA reads TGTGCCTCTAACAGGGTTTCCGTCACTGAAGCTTTCTTT.

This sequence joins TRBV25-1 and TRBJ1-1; the match to TRBD1 covers 9 bases. Trimming removed 3 bases from V and 6 bases from J; junction bases left unmatched: 5. The CDR3 totals 14 residues. Germline CDR1 is MGHDK and CDR2 is SYGVNS. The CDR3 spells CASSDTGGVSEAFF. DNA of the CDR3: TGTGCCAGCAGTGATACAGGGGGCGTCTCTGAAGCTTTCTTT.

DNA for the CDR3: TGTGCCAGTAGCCAAGGACAGGCAATGGCCTACGAGCAGTACTTC. Protein: CASSQGQAMAYEQYF. The gene calls are TRBV19 and TRBJ2-7; 7 positions match TRBD1. Germline values: CDR1 LNHDA, CDR2 SQIVND (reference sequence). The CDR3 contains 15 residues. Unmatched junction bases numbered 10, after V lost 6 bases and J lost 2 bases.

The V gene is TRBV9, the J gene TRBJ2-5; D gene uncertain. The CDR3 contains 13 residues. Trimming left V 4 bases short and J 5 bases short, with 12 bases between. Germline CDR1 is SGDLS and CDR2 is YYNGEE. CDR3: CASSPLSMETQYF. In nucleotides, the CDR3 is TGTGCCAGCAGCCCACTCTCGATGGAGACCCAGTACTTC.

This clone is a singleton in its sample. The chain has TRBV6-6 and TRBJ2-2; 9 bases are a match to TRBD1. The length of the CDR3 is 16 residues. Germline V gene data show CDR1 as MNHNY and CDR2 as SVGAGI (reference sequence). The junction had 11 bases not matched to a gene; V was cut back by 8 bases and J by 4 bases. The CDR3 nucleotides are TGTGCCAGCTCCTTCTCCGGGACAGGGATCACCGGGGAGCTGTTTTTT. As protein: CASSFSGTGITGELFF.

The chain couples TRBV30 to TRBJ1-4, with 8 bases fitting TRBD1. Germline V gene data show CDR1 as GTSNPN and CDR2 as SVGIG (reference sequence). The ends lost 0 bases at V and 10 bases at J; junction bases unmatched: 7. The length of the CDR3 is 14 residues. The CDR3 sequence is CAWSVTQGAGKLFF. The DNA of the CDR3 is TGTGCCTGGAGTGTAACCCAGGGGGCAGGAAAACTGTTTTTT.

The chain recombines TRBV20-1 with TRBJ2-3; unclear D gene. Germline V lookup: CDR1 DFQATT, CDR2 SNEGSKA (reference sequence). The CDR3 consists of 10 residues. V lost 5 bases and J lost 2, with 2 bases in between. This CDR3 is CSAVTDTQYF. For the CDR3, the DNA is TGCAGTGCTGTCACAGATACGCAGTATTTT.